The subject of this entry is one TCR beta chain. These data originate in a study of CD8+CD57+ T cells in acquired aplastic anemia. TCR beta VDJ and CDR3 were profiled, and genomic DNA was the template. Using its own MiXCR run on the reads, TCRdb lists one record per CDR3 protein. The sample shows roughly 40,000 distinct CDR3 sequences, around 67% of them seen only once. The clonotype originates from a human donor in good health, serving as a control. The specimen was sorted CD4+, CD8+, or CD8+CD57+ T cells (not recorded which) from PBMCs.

The CDR3 here is CASSFRFRTPNSPLHF. CDR3 sequence (DNA): TGTGCCAGCAGTTTCAGGTTTAGAACCCCTAATTCACCCCTCCACTTT. The chain employs TRBV12-3 or TRBV12-4 and TRBJ1-6; D call uncertain. The CDR3 runs to 16 residues. V gave up 3 bases and J gave up 6 bases, with 15 bases separating them.